This T cell receptor (beta chain) originates from a study of identical twins. V lost 7 bases and J 4 bases, leaving 17 bases between the germline ends. Germline V gene lookup returns CDR1 SEHNR and CDR2 FQNEAQ (reference sequence). This CDR3 comprises 15 residues. TCRdb re-called the 5' RACE reads through MiXCR, storing one row per CDR3 protein. Of roughly 770,000 distinct CDR3 sequences in the sample, 15% to 20% are singletons; the top ten hold over 10%. This clonotype was counted at least ten times. These data were also filed under a second study, of T cells expressing NK-cell markers.

The sequenced sample consisted of PBMCs. The source of this sequence is a woman younger than 30 in good health. V and J are TRBV7-9 and TRBJ2-1; D gene unclear. CDR3: CASTPAREPYNEQFF. Written as DNA, the CDR3 is TGTGCCAGCACCCCGGCGCGCGAGCCATACAATGAGCAGTTCTTC.